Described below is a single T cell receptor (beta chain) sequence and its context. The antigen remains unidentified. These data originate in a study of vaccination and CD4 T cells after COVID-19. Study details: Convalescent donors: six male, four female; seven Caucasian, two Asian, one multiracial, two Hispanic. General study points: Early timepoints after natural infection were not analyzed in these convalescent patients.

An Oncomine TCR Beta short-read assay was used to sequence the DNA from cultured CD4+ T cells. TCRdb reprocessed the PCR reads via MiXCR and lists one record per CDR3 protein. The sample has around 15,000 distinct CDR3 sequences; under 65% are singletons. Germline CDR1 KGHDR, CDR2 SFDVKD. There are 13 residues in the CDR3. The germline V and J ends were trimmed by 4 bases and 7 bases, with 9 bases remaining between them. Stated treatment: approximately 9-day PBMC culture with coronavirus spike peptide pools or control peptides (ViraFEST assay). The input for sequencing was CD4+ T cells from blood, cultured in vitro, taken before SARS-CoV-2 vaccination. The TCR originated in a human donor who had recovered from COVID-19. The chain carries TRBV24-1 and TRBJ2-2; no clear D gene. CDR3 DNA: TGTGCCACCAGTGAGGTAGTGGGCGGGGAGCTGTTTTTT. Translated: CATSEVVGGELFF.